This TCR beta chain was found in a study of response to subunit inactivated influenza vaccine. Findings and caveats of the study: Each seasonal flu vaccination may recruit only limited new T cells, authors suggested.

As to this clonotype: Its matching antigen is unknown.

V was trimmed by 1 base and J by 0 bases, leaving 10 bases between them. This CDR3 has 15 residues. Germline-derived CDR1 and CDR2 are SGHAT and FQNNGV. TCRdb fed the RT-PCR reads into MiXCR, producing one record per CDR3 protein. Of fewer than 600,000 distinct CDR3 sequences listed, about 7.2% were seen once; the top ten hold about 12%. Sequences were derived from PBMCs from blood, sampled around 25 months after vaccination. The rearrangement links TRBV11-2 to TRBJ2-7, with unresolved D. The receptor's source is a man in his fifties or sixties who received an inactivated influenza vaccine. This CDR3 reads CASSLVSASSYEQYF. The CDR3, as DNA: TGTGCCAGCAGCTTAGTGTCAGCTAGCTCCTACGAGCAGTACTTC.